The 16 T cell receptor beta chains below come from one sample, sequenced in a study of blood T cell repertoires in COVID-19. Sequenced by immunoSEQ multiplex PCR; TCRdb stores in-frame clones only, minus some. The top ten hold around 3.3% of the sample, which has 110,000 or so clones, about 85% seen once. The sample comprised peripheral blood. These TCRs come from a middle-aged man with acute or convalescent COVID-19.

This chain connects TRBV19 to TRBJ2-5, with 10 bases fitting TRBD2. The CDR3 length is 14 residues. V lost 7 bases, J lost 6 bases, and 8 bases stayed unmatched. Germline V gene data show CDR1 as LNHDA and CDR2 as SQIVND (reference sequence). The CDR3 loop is CASTQAGGLKTQYF. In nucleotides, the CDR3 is TGTGCCAGTACCCAAGCGGGGGGGCTAAAGACCCAGTACTTC.

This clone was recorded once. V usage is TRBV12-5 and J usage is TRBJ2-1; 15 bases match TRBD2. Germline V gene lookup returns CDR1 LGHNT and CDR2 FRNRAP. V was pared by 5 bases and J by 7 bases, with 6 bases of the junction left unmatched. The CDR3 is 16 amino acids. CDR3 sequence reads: CASGPGLAGGRNEQFF. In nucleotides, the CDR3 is TGTGCTAGTGGTCCGGGACTAGCGGGGGGCCGAAATGAGCAGTTCTTC.

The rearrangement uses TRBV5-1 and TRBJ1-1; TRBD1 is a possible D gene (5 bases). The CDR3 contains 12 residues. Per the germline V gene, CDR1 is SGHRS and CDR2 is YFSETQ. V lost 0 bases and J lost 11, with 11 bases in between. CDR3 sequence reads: CASSLGQNGAFF. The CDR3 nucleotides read TGCGCCAGCAGCTTGGGACAGAATGGGGCTTTCTTT. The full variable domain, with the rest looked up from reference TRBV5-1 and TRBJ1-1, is KAGVTQTPRYLIKTRGQQVTLSCSPISGHRSVSWYQQTPGQGLQFLFEYFSETQRNKGNFPGRFSGRQFSNSRSEMNVSTLELGDSALYLCASSLGQNGAFFGQGTRLTVV.

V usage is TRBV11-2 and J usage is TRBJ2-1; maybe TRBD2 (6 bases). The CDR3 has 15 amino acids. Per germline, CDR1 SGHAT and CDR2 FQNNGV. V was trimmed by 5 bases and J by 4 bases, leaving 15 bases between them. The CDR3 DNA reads TGTGCCAGCAGCGGCAGACTAGACTCGTACAATGAGCAGTTCTTC. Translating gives CASSGRLDSYNEQFF.

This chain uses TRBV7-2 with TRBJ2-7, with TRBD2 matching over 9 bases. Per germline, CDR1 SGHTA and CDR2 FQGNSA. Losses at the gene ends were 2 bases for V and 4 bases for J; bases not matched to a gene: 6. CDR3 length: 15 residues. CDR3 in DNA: TGTGCCAGCAGCTTAATTCTGCGGGGGGGTTACGAGCAGTACTTC. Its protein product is CASSLILRGGYEQYF.

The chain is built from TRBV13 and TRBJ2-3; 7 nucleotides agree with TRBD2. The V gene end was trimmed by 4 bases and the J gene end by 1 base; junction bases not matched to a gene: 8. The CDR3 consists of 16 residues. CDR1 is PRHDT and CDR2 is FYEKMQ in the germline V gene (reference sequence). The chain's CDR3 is CASSSSRLAGTDTQYF. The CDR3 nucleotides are TGTGCCAGCAGCTCCAGCAGGCTAGCGGGCACAGATACGCAGTATTTT.

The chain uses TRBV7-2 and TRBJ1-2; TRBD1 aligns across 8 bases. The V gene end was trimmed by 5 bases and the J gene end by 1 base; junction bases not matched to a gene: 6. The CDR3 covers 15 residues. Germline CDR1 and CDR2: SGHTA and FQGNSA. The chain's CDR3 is CASSPRTGNNYGYTF. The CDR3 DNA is TGTGCCAGCAGCCCTAGGACAGGGAATAACTATGGCTACACCTTC. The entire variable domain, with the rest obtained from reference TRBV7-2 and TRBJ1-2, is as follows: GAGVSQSPSNKVTEKGKDVELRCDPISGHTALYWYRQSLGQGLEFLIYFQGNSAPDKSGLPSDRFSAERTGGSVSTLTIQRTQQEDSAVYLCASSPRTGNNYGYTFGSGTRLTVV.

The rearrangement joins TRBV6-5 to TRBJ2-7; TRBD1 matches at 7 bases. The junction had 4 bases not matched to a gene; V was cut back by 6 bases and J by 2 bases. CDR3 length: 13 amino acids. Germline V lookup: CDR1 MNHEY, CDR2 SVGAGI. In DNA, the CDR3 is TGTGCCAGCAGAGACAGGGTAACCTACGAGCAGTACTTC. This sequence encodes CASRDRVTYEQYF.

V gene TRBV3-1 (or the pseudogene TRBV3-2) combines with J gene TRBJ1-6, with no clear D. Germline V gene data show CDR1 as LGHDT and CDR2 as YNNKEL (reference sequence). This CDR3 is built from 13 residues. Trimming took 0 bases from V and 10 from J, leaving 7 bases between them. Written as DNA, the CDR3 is TGTGCCAGCAGCCAAGAGGGAGGATCACCCCTCCACTTT. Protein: CASSQEGGSPLHF.

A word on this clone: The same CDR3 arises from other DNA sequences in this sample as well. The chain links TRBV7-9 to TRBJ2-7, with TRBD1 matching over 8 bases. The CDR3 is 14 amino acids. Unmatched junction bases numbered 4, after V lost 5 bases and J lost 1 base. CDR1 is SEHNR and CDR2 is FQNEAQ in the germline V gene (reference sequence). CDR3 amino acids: CASSPGTGSYEQYF. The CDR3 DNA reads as TGTGCCAGCAGCCCCGGGACAGGATCCTACGAGCAGTACTTC.

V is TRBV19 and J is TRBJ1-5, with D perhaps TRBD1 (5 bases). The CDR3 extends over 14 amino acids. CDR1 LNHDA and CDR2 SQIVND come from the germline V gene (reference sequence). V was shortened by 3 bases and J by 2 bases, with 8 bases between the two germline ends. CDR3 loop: CASSMGLGNQPQHF. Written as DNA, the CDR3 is TGTGCCAGTAGTATGGGACTAGGCAATCAGCCCCAGCATTTT.

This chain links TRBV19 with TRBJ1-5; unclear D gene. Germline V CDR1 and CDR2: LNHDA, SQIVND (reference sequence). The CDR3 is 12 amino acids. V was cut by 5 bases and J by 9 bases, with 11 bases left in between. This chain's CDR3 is CASSPSVGPQHF. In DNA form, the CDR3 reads TGTGCCAGTAGTCCCTCGGTCGGGCCCCAGCATTTT.

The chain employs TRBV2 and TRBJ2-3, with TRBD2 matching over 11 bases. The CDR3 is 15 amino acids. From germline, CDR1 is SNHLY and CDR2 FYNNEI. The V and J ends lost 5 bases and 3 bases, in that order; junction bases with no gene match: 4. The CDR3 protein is CASSFGTSGTDTQYF. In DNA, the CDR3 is TGTGCCAGCAGTTTTGGGACTAGCGGTACAGATACGCAGTATTTT.

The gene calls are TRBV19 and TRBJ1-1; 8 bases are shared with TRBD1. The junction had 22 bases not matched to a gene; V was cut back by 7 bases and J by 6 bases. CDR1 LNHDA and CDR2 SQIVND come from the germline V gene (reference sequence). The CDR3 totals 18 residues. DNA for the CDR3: TGTGCCAGTACCATGGGGAGACAGGGGCTGCGGCGGGGCTCTGAAGCTTTCTTT. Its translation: CASTMGRQGLRRGSEAFF.

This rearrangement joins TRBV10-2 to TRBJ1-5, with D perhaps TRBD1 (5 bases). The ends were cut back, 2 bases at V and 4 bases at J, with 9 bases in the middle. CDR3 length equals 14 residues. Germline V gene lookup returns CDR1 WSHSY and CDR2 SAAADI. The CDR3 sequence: CASSEGQINQPQHF. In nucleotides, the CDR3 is TGCGCCAGCAGTGAGGGACAAATAAATCAGCCCCAGCATTTT.

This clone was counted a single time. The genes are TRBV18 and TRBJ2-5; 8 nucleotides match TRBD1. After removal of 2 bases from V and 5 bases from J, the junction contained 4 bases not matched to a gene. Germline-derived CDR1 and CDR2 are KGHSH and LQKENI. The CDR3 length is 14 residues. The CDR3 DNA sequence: TGTGCCAGCTCACCATGGACAGGGCGGGAGACCCAGTACTTC. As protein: CASSPWTGRETQYF. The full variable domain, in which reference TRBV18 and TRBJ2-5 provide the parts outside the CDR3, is NAGVMQNPRHLVRRRGQEARLRCSPMKGHSHVYWYRQLPEEGLKFMVYLQKENIIDESGMPKERFSAEFPKEGPSILRIQQVVRGDSAAYFCASSPWTGRETQYFGPGTRLLVL.